The present T cell receptor beta chain was sequenced within a study of cytomegalovirus exposure and HLA in healthy donors. It was with 60 Vbeta and 13 Jbeta primers that the PCR ran. Generated by immunoSEQ multiplex PCR, the TCRdb table keeps only in-frame clones and is missing some. Among some 200,000 clones listed, roughly 70% were seen once. In regard to this clone: Antigen specificity is unknown.

Broader study findings: Common viral pathogens were later found to be apparently linked to several of the most significant clusters. The authors enumerated roughly 180 TCR beta chains as linked to cytomegalovirus.

J gave up 2 bases and V 4 bases, and 5 bases lay outside the gene matches. Germline CDR1 reads SGHTS; CDR2 reads YDEGEE. CDR3 length: 15 residues. Material for sequencing was PBMCs. The source is a man aged 35 to 55 in good health and CMV-seropositive. The gene calls are TRBV5-8 and TRBJ2-3; 9 bases are shared with TRBD2. The CDR3 reads CASSPSGGPTDTQYF. CDR3 nucleotide sequence: TGTGCCAGCAGCCCAAGCGGGGGGCCCACAGATACGCAGTATTTT.